Following are 31 T cell receptor beta chains from one sample sequenced in a study of CD8+ T cells in alopecia areata. Researchers took lesional scalp punch biopsies and peripheral blood from people who were alopecia areata patients. The sequencing template was cDNA reverse transcribed from extracted RNA. The protocol was immunoSEQ multiplex PCR, while the TCRdb copy is restricted to in-frame clones and leaves out a portion. The sample shows 9,500 to 15,000 clones, 50% to 70% of them seen only once. Material: skin. All receptors derive from a human donor with alopecia areata.

This clone was seen only a few times. The chain joins TRBV6-5 to TRBJ2-3; D may match TRBD1 or TRBD2 (6 bases each). CDR3 length equals 14 residues. Per the germline V gene, CDR1 is MNHEY and CDR2 is SVGAGI. Trimming left V 5 bases short and J 5 bases short, with 14 bases between. The CDR3 DNA reads TGTGCCAGCAGTCCACGGGGGCCCCTAGATACGCAGTATTTT. Protein product: CASSPRGPLDTQYF.

The chain is built from TRBV7-9 and TRBJ2-7; unclear D gene. Trimming removed 2 bases at V and 3 bases at J, with 23 bases between. In germline, CDR1 is SEHNR, CDR2 FQNEAQ (reference sequence). The CDR3 loop spans 18 amino acids. CDR3 DNA: TGTGCCAGCAGCTTATCCTCCGCGCGTCAGGCTAAAAACTACGAGCAGTACTTC. Translation gives CASSLSSARQAKNYEQYF.

This clone was detected only once. The gene calls are TRBV5-6 and TRBJ2-5; no reliable D call. The CDR3 extends over 12 amino acids. Trimming left V 1 base short and J 5 bases short, with 6 bases between. The germline V gene has CDR1 SGHDT and CDR2 YYEEEE. The CDR3 region is CASSLTGETQYF. CDR3 DNA: TGTGCCAGCAGCTTGACCGGCGAGACCCAGTACTTC.

The chain joins TRBV2 to TRBJ2-7; 10 bases are shared with TRBD1. Germline V gene data show CDR1 as SNHLY and CDR2 as FYNNEI. This CDR3 contains 13 residues. The V gene end was trimmed by 6 bases and the J gene end by 2 bases; junction bases not matched to a gene: 1. The CDR3 bases are TGTGCCAGCAGAGGACAGGGGGCCTACGAGCAGTACTTC. Its protein product is CASRGQGAYEQYF. Drawing the rest from reference TRBV2 and TRBJ2-7, the complete variable domain is EPEVTQTPSHQVTQMGQEVILRCVPISNHLYFYWYRQILGQKVEFLVSFYNNEISEKSEIFDDQFSVERPDGSNFTLKIRSTKLEDSAMYFCASRGQGAYEQYFGPGTRLTVT.

The chain combines TRBV5-6 with TRBJ2-7, with D possibly being TRBD2 (6 bases). Trimming pared 0 bases from V and 9 bases from J, leaving 19 bases between. Germline CDR1 and CDR2: SGHDT and YYEEEE. The CDR3 is 15 residues long. The CDR3 bases are TGTGCCAGCAGCTTGGTTGGTAGCGGCTTACGAGTGCAGTACTTC. Protein: CASSLVGSGLRVQYF.

This clone was recorded only once. CDR3 sequence: CASSLDYNEQFF. The CDR3 bases are TGTGCCAGTAGTCTCGACTACAATGAGCAGTTCTTC. The chain has TRBV19 and TRBJ2-1; D is undetermined. V lost 5 bases to trimming and J lost 3 bases, with 5 bases between them. CDR3 length: 12 residues. Germline CDR1 reads LNHDA; CDR2 reads SQIVND (reference sequence).

CDR3 amino acids: CASSRISYEQYF. The CDR3 DNA reads TGTGCCAGCAGTCGCATTTCCTACGAGCAGTACTTC. J is TRBJ2-7 and V is TRBV6-5; no firm D call. V lost 5 bases and J lost 1, with 6 bases in between. CDR1 is MNHEY and CDR2 is SVGAGI in the germline V gene. This CDR3 contains 12 residues.

The gene calls are TRBV6-6 and TRBJ2-7; D possibly corresponds to TRBD1 (6 bases). This CDR3 region has 15 residues. V gave up 2 bases and J gave up 2 bases, with 13 bases separating them. CDR1 is MNHNY and CDR2 is SVGAGI in the germline V gene (reference sequence). The CDR3 nucleotides are TGTGCCAGCAGTTACCCGGTGGGACACACCTACGAGCAGTACTTC. Its translation: CASSYPVGHTYEQYF.

The chain has TRBV15 and TRBJ2-7; TRBD1 might be the D (6 bases). V was clipped by 1 base and J by 0 bases, with 13 bases between them. The CDR3 contains 16 residues. CDR1 and CDR2 (germline): LNHNV, YYDKDF (reference sequence). The CDR3 sequence is CATSRVPRGLSYEQYF. The CDR3 DNA follows: TGTGCCACCAGCAGAGTTCCCAGGGGCCTCTCCTACGAGCAGTACTTC.

V gene TRBV15 combines with J gene TRBJ2-1, with 10 positions matching TRBD1. V lost 5 bases to trimming and J lost 5 bases; unmatched junction nucleotides: 3. This CDR3 contains 14 residues. Germline CDR1 and CDR2: LNHNV and YYDKDF (reference sequence). This CDR3 is CATSGGQGDNEQFF. CDR3 nucleotide sequence: TGTGCCACCAGCGGCGGACAGGGGGACAATGAGCAGTTCTTC.

V usage is TRBV5-4 and J usage is TRBJ1-1; 7 bases match TRBD1. V was clipped by 5 bases and J by 2 bases; unmatched bases: 6. The CDR3 totals 14 residues. The V gene's germline CDR1 is SGHNT and CDR2 YYREEE (reference sequence). CDR3 in amino acids: CASREGQSNTEAFF. DNA for the CDR3: TGTGCCAGCAGGGAGGGACAGTCCAACACTGAAGCTTTCTTT.

This chain connects TRBV2 to TRBJ2-3; TRBD2 aligns across 7 bases. Germline V gives CDR1 SNHLY, CDR2 FYNNEI. J gave up 0 bases and V 7 bases, and 10 bases lay outside the gene matches. The CDR3 is 16 residues long. CDR3 loop: CASTGGTPQSTDTQYF. The CDR3 DNA follows: TGTGCCAGCACGGGGGGAACCCCCCAGAGCACAGATACGCAGTATTTT.

The chain combines TRBV7-8 with TRBJ1-1; D may be TRBD1 (5 bases). This CDR3 is built from 14 residues. V was cut by 3 bases and J by 3 bases, with 11 bases left in between. Germline CDR1 reads SGHVS; CDR2 reads FQNEAQ. The CDR3 loop is CASSFGGTDTEAFF. Here the CDR3 DNA reads TGTGCCAGCAGCTTCGGTGGGACGGACACTGAAGCTTTCTTT. Variable domain in full (rest from reference TRBV7-8 and TRBJ1-1): GAGVSQSPRYKVAKRGQDVALRCDPISGHVSLFWYQQALGQGPEFLTYFQNEAQLDKSGLPSDRFFAERPEGSVSTLKIQRTQQEDSAVYLCASSFGGTDTEAFFGQGTRLTVV.

The rearrangement uses TRBV27 and TRBJ1-3, with unresolved D. This CDR3 contains 15 residues. The V and J ends lost 2 bases and 0 bases respectively, with 8 bases between them. From germline, CDR1 is MNHEY and CDR2 SMNVEV (reference sequence). The CDR3: CASSLTADSGNTIYF. CDR3 DNA sequence: TGTGCCAGCAGTTTAACCGCAGACTCTGGAAACACCATATATTTT.

The chain links TRBV11-2 to TRBJ1-2; unclear D gene. The germline V and J ends were trimmed by 3 bases and 2 bases, with 7 bases remaining between them. The CDR3 consists of 13 residues. Per the germline V gene, CDR1 is SGHAT and CDR2 is FQNNGV. CDR3 sequence reads: CASSLEPNYGYTF. The CDR3 nucleotides are TGTGCCAGCAGCTTGGAGCCGAACTATGGCTACACCTTC.

The rearrangement joins TRBV15 to TRBJ1-1; tentatively, D is TRBD1 (5 bases). CDR3 length: 17 amino acids. Germline V gene sequence: CDR1 LNHNV, CDR2 YYDKDF (reference sequence). V was pared by 5 bases and J by 1 base, with 20 bases between. The DNA of the CDR3 is TGTGCCACCAGCTTCTGGGGTGGTTTTACAGGGAACACTGAAGCTTTCTTT. Translation gives CATSFWGGFTGNTEAFF.

The chain links TRBV28 to TRBJ2-1; 9 positions agree with TRBD2. The V gene's germline CDR1 is MDHEN and CDR2 SYDVKM. V shed 2 bases, J shed 12 bases, and the junction held 11 bases outside the gene matches. The CDR3 is made up of 15 amino acids. CDR3 sequence reads: CASSLLAGQLIGQFF. The CDR3 coding sequence is TGTGCCAGCAGTTTACTAGCGGGGCAGCTAATTGGGCAGTTCTTC.

The gene calls are TRBV28 and TRBJ1-1, with TRBD1 matching over 11 bases. This CDR3 is built from 16 residues. Germline V gives CDR1 MDHEN, CDR2 SYDVKM. With 6 bases clipped from V and 0 bases from J, the junction kept 6 bases outside the gene matches. CDR3: CASSGTGGRVNTEAFF. CDR3 coding DNA: TGTGCCAGCAGCGGGACAGGGGGTCGGGTGAACACTGAAGCTTTCTTT.

The V gene is TRBV29-1, the J gene TRBJ2-1, with 7 bases aligning to TRBD2. The CDR3 is made up of 14 amino acids. Looked up from germline, CDR1 is SQVTM and CDR2 is ANQGSEA. The V gene end was trimmed by 3 bases and the J gene end by 2 bases; junction bases not matched to a gene: 4. The CDR3 is CSVDEGTTYNEQFF. The CDR3 DNA reads TGCAGCGTTGACGAGGGGACTACCTACAATGAGCAGTTCTTC.

This chain connects TRBV7-9 to TRBJ2-1; D remains ambiguous. The CDR3 has 15 residues. The ends were cut back, 5 bases at V and 0 bases at J, with 11 bases in the middle. Germline V gene sequence: CDR1 SEHNR, CDR2 FQNEAQ (reference sequence). CDR3 in DNA: TGTGCCAGCAGCGCTCCAATGAGCTCCTACAATGAGCAGTTCTTC. Its translation is CASSAPMSSYNEQFF.

The chain recombines TRBV9 with TRBJ2-2, with D perhaps TRBD1 or TRBD2 (5 bases each). The CDR3 contains 18 residues. Trimming left V 7 bases short and J 0 bases short, with 22 bases between. Germline V CDR1 and CDR2: SGDLS, YYNGEE. The CDR3 sequence is CASGAVLFGQTNTGELFF. CDR3 coding DNA: TGTGCCAGCGGAGCGGTCCTATTTGGACAAACGAACACCGGGGAGCTGTTTTTT.

This chain joins TRBV6-1 and TRBJ2-7, with 7 bases that match TRBD1. Trimming cost V 6 bases and J 4 bases; bases outside gene matches: 9. CDR3 length: 14 residues. Germline CDR1 MNHNS, CDR2 SASEGT. The CDR3 nucleotides read TGTGCCAGCAGACTGACAGGGCCGGCGTACGAGCAGTACTTC. Protein: CASRLTGPAYEQYF.

J is TRBJ2-7 and V is TRBV29-1; D could derive from TRBD1 or TRBD2 (5 bases each). This CDR3 has 13 amino acids. CDR1 and CDR2 from the germline V gene are SQVTM and ANQGSEA. V was trimmed by 3 bases and J by 0 bases, leaving 9 bases between them. The CDR3 DNA sequence: TGCAGCGTTGAGGGGGAGCCCTCCTACGAGCAGTACTTC. As protein: CSVEGEPSYEQYF.

The table lists this clone with a few counts. V gene TRBV30 combines with J gene TRBJ2-3; no firm D call. Germline assignment: CDR1 GTSNPN and CDR2 SVGIG (reference sequence). The germline V and J ends were trimmed by 2 bases and 4 bases, with 4 bases remaining between them. There are 11 residues in the CDR3. The CDR3 sequence: CAWSRPDTQYF. The CDR3 nucleotides are TGTGCCTGGAGTAGGCCAGATACGCAGTATTTT.

V is TRBV7-9 and J is TRBJ2-3; 9 bases match TRBD2. V was pared by 3 bases and J by 6 bases, with 13 bases of the junction left unmatched. The CDR3 runs 17 residues. Germline-derived CDR1 and CDR2 are SEHNR and FQNEAQ (reference sequence). The CDR3 loop reads CASSFQREVFAPDTQYF. In DNA, the CDR3 is TGTGCCAGCAGCTTTCAGCGGGAGGTTTTCGCTCCCGATACGCAGTATTTT.

The V gene is TRBV7-2, the J gene TRBJ2-1; 9 nucleotides line up with TRBD2. V was clipped by 6 bases and J by 2 bases; unmatched bases: 11. The CDR3 length is 17 residues. Germline CDR1 SGHTA, CDR2 FQGNSA. The DNA for the CDR3 is TGTGCCAGCAGACTACAAACCCTAGCGGGACCCTACAATGAGCAGTTCTTC. Its translation: CASRLQTLAGPYNEQFF.

V and J are TRBV14 and TRBJ2-3; D is perhaps TRBD2 (6 bases). V gave up 3 bases and J gave up 11 bases, with 15 bases separating them. The CDR3 covers 13 residues. Looked up from germline, CDR1 is SGHDN and CDR2 is FVKESK. In DNA, the CDR3 is TGTGCCAGCAGCCACGGCCTCCCGGGAGAGCAGTATTTT. Amino acid sequence: CASSHGLPGEQYF.

The chain combines TRBV19 with TRBJ2-3; D remains unclear. CDR1 is LNHDA, CDR2 SQIVND, per germline (reference sequence). The CDR3 is 11 amino acids. The V gene lost 6 bases and the J gene lost 4 bases, with 5 bases spanning the gap. DNA for the CDR3: TGTGCCAGTAGAGTCGCAGATACGCAGTATTTT. The encoded protein is CASRVADTQYF. Filled out from reference TRBV19 and TRBJ2-3, the complete variable domain reads DGGITQSPKYLFRKEGQNVTLSCEQNLNHDAMYWYRQDPGQGLRLIYYSQIVNDFQKGDIAEGYSVSREKKESFPLTVTSAQKNPTAFYLCASRVADTQYFGPGTRLTVL.

This clone showed up just a few times. This sequence joins TRBV28 and TRBJ2-7; the D is unclear. The germline V gene has CDR1 MDHEN and CDR2 SYDVKM. V gave up 7 bases and J gave up 0 bases, with 13 bases separating them. The CDR3 totals 14 residues. CDR3 protein: CASKPLSNSYEQYF. CDR3 in DNA: TGTGCCAGCAAGCCTTTATCTAACTCCTACGAGCAGTACTTC.

The rearrangement uses TRBV6-1 and TRBJ2-1; D is uncertain. Deletions cut 8 bases from V and 9 bases from J, with 14 bases between. The CDR3 loop spans 12 amino acids. The germline gives CDR1 MNHNS, CDR2 SASEGT. The CDR3 DNA is TGTGCCAGCTGCCACGCCCCAAGTGAGCAGTTCTTC. It yields the protein CASCHAPSEQFF.

The V gene is TRBV6-5, the J gene TRBJ1-2, with 9 bases lining up with TRBD1. V lost 6 bases to trimming and J lost 3 bases; unmatched junction nucleotides: 8. Looked up from germline, CDR1 is MNHEY and CDR2 is SVGAGI. The CDR3 runs 15 residues. The CDR3 region is CASRVMGQGDYGYTF. The CDR3 DNA is TGTGCCAGCAGGGTTATGGGACAGGGAGACTATGGCTACACCTTC.